The clone carrying this T cell receptor (beta chain) has at least ten counts. This sample stems from a study of blood T cell repertoires in COVID-19. Overall study: PBMCs, B-cell-depleted T cells, or T cells were the source of the cDNA or gDNA that made up the material.

This CDR3 is 14 amino acids long. Germline CDR1 reads SGHAT; CDR2 reads FQNNGV. V lost 2 bases and J 8 bases, leaving 15 bases between the germline ends. Some clones are missing from TCRdb's copy, which holds only in-frame ones; the method was immunoSEQ multiplex PCR. Here the sample spans under 150,000 clones, around two thirds being singletons. The sequence derives from a woman between 65 and 79 years old with acute or convalescent COVID-19. The chain combines TRBV11-2 with TRBJ1-2, with D unresolved. The sequenced sample was peripheral blood. CDR3 DNA: TGTGCCAGCAGCTTACCCCGGGGATCAGGCGGCTACACCTTC. Its protein product is CASSLPRGSGGYTF.